This T cell receptor (beta chain) was recorded in a study of blood T cell repertoires in COVID-19. Study in general: The cDNA or gDNA used as material had been derived from T cells, B-cell-depleted T cells, or PBMCs.

Among Cohort 3 donors, those recovered had two negative PCRs, clearance, or symptom resolution. The table came from immunoSEQ multiplex PCR; TCRdb's copy has only in-frame clones and leaves some out. Of a few hundred thousand clones in the sample, over 75% were seen once. V lost 5 bases to trimming and J lost 8 bases, with 24 bases between them. This CDR3 is 16 amino acids long. Germline CDR1 is MNHEY and CDR2 is SMNVEV (reference sequence). This sequence originates from a man aged 30-40 years who had recovered from COVID-19. Sample: PBMCs or T cells enriched from blood (not recorded which). The chain joins TRBV27 to TRBJ1-2; D perhaps matches TRBD1 (6 bases). Here the CDR3 reads CASSHATGRSSRGYTF. The CDR3 coding sequence is TGTGCCAGCAGTCACGCCACAGGGAGATCGTCTCGCGGCTACACCTTC.